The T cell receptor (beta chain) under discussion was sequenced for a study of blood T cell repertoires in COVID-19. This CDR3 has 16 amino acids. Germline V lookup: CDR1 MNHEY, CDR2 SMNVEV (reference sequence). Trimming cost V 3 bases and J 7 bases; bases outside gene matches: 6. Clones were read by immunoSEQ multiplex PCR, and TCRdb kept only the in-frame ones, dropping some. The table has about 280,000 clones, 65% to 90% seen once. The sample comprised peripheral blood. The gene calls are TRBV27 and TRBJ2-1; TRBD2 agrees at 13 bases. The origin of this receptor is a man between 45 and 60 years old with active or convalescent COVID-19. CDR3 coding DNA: TGTGCCAGCAGTTTTCCAGGGACTAGCGGGATAAATGAGCAGTTCTTC. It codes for CASSFPGTSGINEQFF.